This T cell receptor beta chain was captured by sequencing in a study of T cells in tuberculosis. Study findings and constraints: Classification accuracy was about 90% (AUROC over 0.85) with the GMM-specific repertoire.

Time point given: new active TB diagnosis, blood taken before or within 7 days of starting treatment. HIV-seronegative South African adults aged 18 years or older had newly diagnosed active tuberculosis. In the case of this clone: What it binds is not known.

The V gene's germline CDR1 is KGHSH and CDR2 LQKENI. Trimming took 3 bases from V and 8 from J, leaving 10 bases between them. The CDR3 contains 13 residues. Method: immunoSEQ multiplex PCR; TCRdb's copy keeps in-frame clones and lacks some. This sample yields tens of thousands of clones, of which roughly 95% are seen a single time; 3.5% to 5% belongs to the top ten. The chain couples TRBV18 to TRBJ1-4; D uncertain. The source material was PBMCs, sampled at tuberculosis diagnosis. This sequence originates from an adult with tuberculosis. The CDR3 reads CASSPAVGEKLFF. In DNA form, the CDR3 reads TGTGCCAGCTCACCGGCCGTCGGGGAAAAACTGTTTTTT.